The 7 T cell receptor beta chains reported below all come from one sample, sequenced in a study of cytomegalovirus exposure and HLA in healthy donors. Primers included in the PCR were 60 Vbeta and 13 Jbeta primers. Generated by immunoSEQ multiplex PCR, the TCRdb table keeps only in-frame clones and is missing some. Of about 83,000 clones in the sample, about 79% were seen once. Sequencing was performed on PBMCs. Receptors were obtained from a man aged 18 to 30 in good health and CMV-seropositive.

Here the CDR3 reads CASSLVNLADTQYF. CDR3 DNA sequence: TGTGCCAGCAGCTTAGTTAATCTAGCGGATACGCAGTATTTT. V usage is TRBV7-2 and J usage is TRBJ2-3, with a tentative D call TRBD2 (6 bases). The CDR3 is 14 residues long. Between the trimmed V and J ends, which lost 1 base and 6 bases, there was a span of 11 bases. Germline CDR1 is SGHTA and CDR2 is FQGNSA.

The rearrangement joins TRBV28 to TRBJ2-2; the D is unclear. The CDR3 totals 14 residues. In germline, CDR1 is MDHEN, CDR2 SYDVKM. V gave up 8 bases and J gave up 3 bases, with 13 bases separating them. CDR3 sequence (DNA): TGTGCCAGCCTAAAATTCGGTGACACCGGGGAGCTGTTTTTT. Protein sequence: CASLKFGDTGELFF.

A note on this clone: Within the sample, other DNA sequences also encode this same CDR3. The chain employs TRBV9 and TRBJ1-5; 7 nucleotides line up with TRBD1. Per the germline V gene, CDR1 is SGDLS and CDR2 is YYNGEE. This CDR3 spans 14 amino acids. Germline trimming cut 0 bases from V and 7 bases from J; bases unmatched to any gene: 4. CDR3 region: CASSVGQGGQPQHF. CDR3 nucleotides: TGTGCCAGCAGCGTAGGACAGGGTGGCCAGCCCCAGCATTTT.

In nucleotides, the CDR3 is TGCAGCTCCAGGGACATCAACACTGAAGCTTTCTTT. Its protein is CSSRDINTEAFF. The chain couples TRBV29-1 to TRBJ1-1, with D perhaps TRBD1 (6 bases). Germline CDR1 is SQVTM and CDR2 is ANQGSEA. V was trimmed by 8 bases and J by 2 bases, leaving 12 bases between them. The CDR3 sequence is 12 residues long.

The chain combines TRBV29-1 with TRBJ1-2; D uncertain. The CDR3 spans 11 residues. V lost 4 bases to trimming and J lost 10 bases, with 13 bases between them. The V gene's germline CDR1 is SQVTM and CDR2 ANQGSEA. CDR3 region: CSVGDTAVYTF. CDR3 DNA: TGCAGCGTTGGCGACACGGCTGTCTACACCTTC.

This chain uses TRBV2 with TRBJ2-7; TRBD2 agrees at 9 bases. V was pared by 3 bases and J by 6 bases, with 9 bases of the junction left unmatched. CDR3 length equals 15 residues. CDR1 SNHLY and CDR2 FYNNEI come from the germline V gene. As DNA, the CDR3 is TGTGCCAGCAGTGAGCAACTAGCGGGTAGCTCCGAGCAGTACTTC. Encoded protein: CASSEQLAGSSEQYF. The variable domain in full, completed from reference TRBV2 and TRBJ2-7, reads EPEVTQTPSHQVTQMGQEVILRCVPISNHLYFYWYRQILGQKVEFLVSFYNNEISEKSEIFDDQFSVERPDGSNFTLKIRSTKLEDSAMYFCASSEQLAGSSEQYFGPGTRLTVT.

The chain is built from TRBV9 and TRBJ2-1; tentatively, D is TRBD1 (6 bases). The CDR3 length is 15 residues. CDR1 is SGDLS and CDR2 is YYNGEE in the germline V gene. V was cut by 0 bases and J by 8 bases, with 15 bases left in between. CDR3 nucleotides: TGTGCCAGCAGCGTAGAAGGGGGAGCCCGCGATGAGCAGTTCTTC. This sequence encodes CASSVEGGARDEQFF.